The 24 T cell receptor beta chains given below trace back to one sample, sequenced in a study of lymphopenia after photon versus proton radiotherapy. Method: immunoSEQ multiplex PCR; TCRdb's copy keeps in-frame clones and lacks some. Of about 25,000 clones listed, approximately 88% are singletons. The specimen comprised peripheral blood, sampled from a patient treated with photon-based radiotherapy. These receptors all stem from a man aged 50 or older with gastric cancer.

The V gene is TRBV5-4, the J gene TRBJ2-5; TRBD1 is a possible D gene (5 bases). CDR3 length equals 13 residues. The germline gives CDR1 SGHNT, CDR2 YYREEE (reference sequence). V was trimmed by 3 bases and J by 5 bases, leaving 11 bases between them. CDR3 amino acids: CASSSRDLETQYF. CDR3 in DNA: TGTGCCAGCAGCTCCAGGGATTTGGAGACCCAGTACTTC. The whole variable domain, remainder taken from reference TRBV5-4 and TRBJ2-5, is ETGVTQSPTHLIKTRGQQVTLRCSSQSGHNTVSWYQQALGQGPQFIFQYYREEENGRGNFPPRFSGLQFPNYSSELNVNALELDDSALYLCASSSRDLETQYFGPGTRLLVL.

This clone was observed once. The chain joins TRBV6-1 to TRBJ1-4; no firm D call. This CDR3 has 13 amino acids. V lost 8 bases, J lost 6 bases, and 13 bases lay in between. The germline gives CDR1 MNHNS, CDR2 SASEGT. The CDR3 DNA follows: TGTGCCAGCCGGCGGCAGAATGATGAAAAACTGTTTTTT. Translation gives CASRRQNDEKLFF.

The V call is TRBV18, the J call TRBJ2-7; 14 bases are shared with TRBD2. The CDR3 has 17 residues. The junction had 13 bases not matched to a gene; V was cut back by 6 bases and J by 6 bases. Germline V gives CDR1 KGHSH, CDR2 LQKENI. The CDR3, as DNA: TGTGCCAGCTCTTCAGGACTAGCGGGGGGCGTAGTTTTCGAGCAGTACTTC. Amino acids: CASSSGLAGGVVFEQYF. The full variable domain, with the rest looked up from reference TRBV18 and TRBJ2-7, is NAGVMQNPRHLVRRRGQEARLRCSPMKGHSHVYWYRQLPEEGLKFMVYLQKENIIDESGMPKERFSAEFPKEGPSILRIQQVVRGDSAAYFCASSSGLAGGVVFEQYFGPGTRLTVT.

This clone was seen a few times. The chain is built from TRBV10-2 and TRBJ2-2; D is uncertain. This CDR3 contains 13 residues. Germline V gene lookup returns CDR1 WSHSY and CDR2 SAAADI. V lost 2 bases to trimming and J lost 6 bases, with 7 bases between them. The CDR3 coding sequence is TGCGCCAGCAGTGAGACGACTGCCGGGGAGCTGTTTTTT. It translates to CASSETTAGELFF.

The rearrangement joins TRBV30 to TRBJ1-2, with D unclear. The CDR3 spans 13 residues. With 5 bases removed from V and 8 bases from J, the gap between germline ends came to 18 bases. CDR1 is GTSNPN, CDR2 SVGIG, per germline (reference sequence). The CDR3 sequence: CAWGSTDRRGYTF. As DNA, the CDR3 is TGTGCCTGGGGATCGACGGACCGCCGGGGCTACACCTTC.

The gene calls are TRBV4-3 and TRBJ1-1; no clear D gene. The length of the CDR3 is 16 residues. Germline loops: CDR1 LGHNA, CDR2 YSLEER. V gave up 0 bases and J gave up 6 bases, with 17 bases separating them. CDR3 residues: CASSQDHRVPAAEAFF. The CDR3, as DNA: TGCGCCAGCAGCCAAGATCATAGGGTGCCGGCCGCTGAAGCTTTCTTT.

This chain connects TRBV11-3 to TRBJ1-2; TRBD1 is a possible D gene (5 bases). The V end lost 5 bases, the J end lost 1 base, and 20 bases lay between the germline ends. This CDR3 has 17 amino acids. CDR1 and CDR2 from the germline V gene are SGHNT and YENEEA. CDR3 sequence (DNA): TGTGCCAGCAGCGTTCCGGGACGTCTTCAAGTTAACTATGGCTACACCTTC. It is translated as CASSVPGRLQVNYGYTF.

The chain links TRBV5-5 to TRBJ2-3; D is perhaps TRBD1 or TRBD2 (5 bases each). Germline assignment: CDR1 SGHKS and CDR2 YYEKEE (reference sequence). The V end lost 0 bases, the J end lost 6 bases, and 11 bases lay between the germline ends. The CDR3 runs 14 residues. CDR3 sequence: CASSLGGVRDTQYF. In nucleotides, the CDR3 is TGTGCCAGCAGCTTGGGAGGGGTACGGGATACGCAGTATTTT.

J is TRBJ1-3 and V is TRBV11-2, with 7 bases fitting TRBD1. Germline CDR1 SGHAT, CDR2 FQNNGV. This CDR3 contains 16 residues. V gave up 5 bases and J gave up 4 bases; unmatched junction bases: 11. The CDR3 DNA reads as TGTGCCAGCAGCAGTCAGGGGGTATTACGGGGAAACACCATATATTTT. This encodes CASSSQGVLRGNTIYF.

The chain recombines TRBV9 with TRBJ2-1; 9 bases match TRBD1. The CDR3 contains 17 residues. The ends lost 4 bases at V and 4 bases at J; junction bases unmatched: 12. The germline CDR1 and CDR2 sequences are SGDLS and YYNGEE. The CDR3, as DNA: TGTGCCAGCAGCTACCCGAAGGGGACAGGGTCGTACAATGAGCAGTTCTTC. Translated: CASSYPKGTGSYNEQFF.

This sequence joins TRBV5-6 and TRBJ1-2; TRBD1 matches 8 bases. CDR3 length: 14 amino acids. J gave up 6 bases and V 4 bases, and 8 bases lay outside the gene matches. The germline V gene has CDR1 SGHDT and CDR2 YYEEEE. This CDR3 reads CASSTGQANDGYTF. In DNA, the CDR3 is TGTGCCAGCAGCACGGGACAGGCAAACGATGGCTACACCTTC.

This rearrangement joins TRBV2 to TRBJ1-1; 7 bases are shared with TRBD1. The germline gives CDR1 SNHLY, CDR2 FYNNEI. The CDR3 contains 14 residues. J gave up 0 bases and V 10 bases, and 8 bases lay outside the gene matches. CDR3 amino acids: CATKPGQMNTEAFF. CDR3 DNA sequence: TGTGCCACCAAACCGGGACAGATGAACACTGAAGCTTTCTTT.

The chain joins TRBV1 to TRBJ2-5; the table's D gene call, TRBD2, was not cross checked with the DNA. TRBV1 constitutes a pseudogene. The CDR3 extends over 15 amino acids. This chain's CDR3 is CTSSPSGTSWETQYF. Here the CDR3 DNA reads TGCACCAGCAGTCCTTCCGGGACTAGTTGGGAGACCCAGTACTTC.

The chain links TRBV29-1 to TRBJ2-2; D remains ambiguous. This CDR3 has 12 amino acids. Germline CDR1 reads SQVTM; CDR2 reads ANQGSEA. The CDR3 sequence: CNVLTPTGELFF. DNA for the CDR3: TGCAACGTCCTGACGCCAACCGGGGAGCTGTTTTTT.

The genes are TRBV11-3 and TRBJ1-1; D ambiguous. Looked up from germline, CDR1 is SGHNT and CDR2 is YENEEA. V lost 5 bases and J 4 bases, leaving 11 bases between the germline ends. The CDR3 covers 13 residues. DNA of the CDR3: TGTGCCAGCAGCGAAAGCCGGATCACTGAAGCTTTCTTT. Protein product: CASSESRITEAFF.

The gene calls are TRBV6-1 and TRBJ2-4; D call uncertain. CDR1 and CDR2 (germline): MNHNS, SASEGT. The CDR3 is 14 residues long. Trimming took off 3 bases at V and 2 bases at J, with 8 bases between the two ends. The CDR3 bases are TGTGCCAGCAGTGAGACGCCTCCCAAAAACATTCAGTACTTC. It encodes CASSETPPKNIQYF.

The V call is TRBV19, the J call TRBJ2-5; D is unclear. The germline V and J ends were trimmed by 1 base and 2 bases, with 5 bases remaining between them. The germline V gene has CDR1 LNHDA and CDR2 SQIVND (reference sequence). CDR3 size: 13 residues. As DNA, the CDR3 is TGTGCCAGTAGTATAGTGACACAAGAGACCCAGTACTTC. It yields the protein CASSIVTQETQYF. Complete variable domain (other parts from reference TRBV19 and TRBJ2-5): DGGITQSPKYLFRKEGQNVTLSCEQNLNHDAMYWYRQDPGQGLRLIYYSQIVNDFQKGDIAEGYSVSREKKESFPLTVTSAQKNPTAFYLCASSIVTQETQYFGPGTRLLVL.

The chain employs TRBV30 and TRBJ1-2; D is perhaps TRBD1 (6 bases). CDR1 is GTSNPN, CDR2 SVGIG, per germline (reference sequence). Trimming pared 4 bases from V and 3 bases from J, leaving 12 bases between. The CDR3 runs to 13 residues. Here the CDR3 reads CAWKPGTYYGYTF. CDR3 sequence (DNA): TGTGCCTGGAAACCCGGGACATACTATGGCTACACCTTC.

The genes are TRBV5-1 and TRBJ2-7; TRBD1 agrees at 9 bases. V lost 4 bases to trimming and J lost 5 bases; unmatched junction nucleotides: 7. Germline CDR1 and CDR2: SGHRS and YFSETQ. The CDR3 loop spans 14 amino acids. The CDR3 DNA is TGCGCCAGCAGCGTCCCGGGACAGGGCAACGAGCAGTACTTC. Amino acid sequence: CASSVPGQGNEQYF.

The rearrangement links TRBV9 to TRBJ2-7; D perhaps matches TRBD2 (5 bases). The V and J ends lost 0 bases and 6 bases respectively, with 16 bases between them. The CDR3 length is 15 residues. CDR1 SGDLS and CDR2 YYNGEE come from the germline V gene. The CDR3 sequence: CASSVGGFGEGEQYF. The CDR3 nucleotides are TGTGCCAGCAGCGTAGGAGGGTTCGGCGAAGGCGAGCAGTACTTC.

The J gene is TRBJ2-2, the V gene TRBV6-6; D possibly corresponds to TRBD2 (6 bases). The CDR3 is 13 residues long. CDR1 is MNHNY, CDR2 SVGAGI, per germline (reference sequence). Trimming shortened V by 2 bases and J by 7 bases, and 8 bases separated the two germline ends. The CDR3 region is CASSYGEVGELFF. CDR3 nucleotides: TGTGCCAGCAGTTACGGGGAGGTCGGGGAGCTGTTTTTT.

The chain employs TRBV30 and TRBJ1-4; no reliable D call. Trimming shortened V by 0 bases and J by 10 bases, and 12 bases separated the two germline ends. Per the germline V gene, CDR1 is GTSNPN and CDR2 is SVGIG (reference sequence). This CDR3 is 13 amino acids long. CDR3: CAWSVSGTRKLFF. Here the CDR3 DNA reads TGTGCCTGGAGTGTTTCAGGCACCCGAAAACTGTTTTTT.

The genes are TRBV5-1 and TRBJ2-5, with 10 bases aligning to TRBD1. V lost 0 bases and J lost 4; bases outside the gene matches: 0. The CDR3 sequence is 14 residues long. Germline-derived CDR1 and CDR2 are SGHRS and YFSETQ. In DNA, the CDR3 is TGCGCCAGCAGCTTGGGGACAGGGGGAGAGACCCAGTACTTC. Its translation is CASSLGTGGETQYF.

The rearrangement links TRBV7-3 to TRBJ2-2; maybe TRBD2 (5 bases). The CDR3 sequence is 16 residues long. Germline V gene lookup returns CDR1 SGHTA and CDR2 FQGTGA. Trimming removed 5 bases at V and 3 bases at J, with 16 bases between. The CDR3 protein is CASSQSDWDDTGELFF. CDR3 DNA sequence: TGTGCCAGCAGCCAATCGGACTGGGATGACACCGGGGAGCTGTTTTTT.